This T cell receptor beta chain originates from a study of early T cells in non-severe SARS-CoV-2 infection. For the study at large: It was bulk RNA from unsorted whole blood that was sequenced, and the chains were unpaired. Study-level findings and limits: VDJdb matching skewed toward anti-spike CD8 responses, missing private and CD4 specificities.

About this clonotype: Its specificity is not known.

Attachment of unique molecular identifiers was made to individual cDNA molecules. TCRdb analysed the 5' RACE reads with MiXCR anew, one entry per CDR3 protein. The data contain under 70,000 distinct CDR3 sequences, over 4% of them singletons. The sequence was obtained from an adult who was a healthcare worker with PCR-confirmed SARS-CoV-2 infection or an uninfected control (not recorded which). Material: whole blood.

CDR3 sequence: CASSRETPGEGELFF. In DNA form, the CDR3 reads TGCGCCAGCAGCCGAGAGACGCCTGGGGAAGGGGAGCTGTTTTTT. The chain couples TRBV5-1 to TRBJ2-2; D gene ambiguous. Germline V gene sequence: CDR1 SGHRS, CDR2 YFSETQ. This CDR3 is 15 amino acids long. Trimming pared 4 bases from V and 8 bases from J, leaving 18 bases between.